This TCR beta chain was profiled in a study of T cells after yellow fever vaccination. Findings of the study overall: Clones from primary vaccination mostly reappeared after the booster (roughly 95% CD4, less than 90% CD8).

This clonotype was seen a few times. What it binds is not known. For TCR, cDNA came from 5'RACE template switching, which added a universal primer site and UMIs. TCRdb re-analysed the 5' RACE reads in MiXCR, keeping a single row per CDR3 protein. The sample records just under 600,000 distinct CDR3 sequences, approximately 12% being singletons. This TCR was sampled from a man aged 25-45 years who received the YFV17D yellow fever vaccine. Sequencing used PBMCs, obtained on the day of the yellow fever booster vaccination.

The CDR3 protein is CSARTGIDQPQHF. The CDR3 DNA sequence: TGCAGTGCTAGGACAGGTATCGATCAGCCCCAGCATTTT. This rearrangement joins TRBV20-1 to TRBJ1-5; D possibly corresponds to TRBD1 (6 bases). CDR3 length: 13 residues. V gave up 3 bases and J gave up 5 bases, with 11 bases separating them. Germline CDR1 is DFQATT and CDR2 is SNEGSKA (reference sequence).